Below, 20 T cell receptor beta chains from the same sample are listed, as sequenced in a study of CD8+ T cells in alopecia areata. Extraction and reverse transcription of RNA yielded cDNA as the sequencing template. Using immunoSEQ multiplex PCR, the repertoire was profiled, and TCRdb retains in-frame clones only, with some absent. The sample carries about 180,000 clones, about 60% recorded once. The sequences come from CD4+ T cells sorted from blood, collected at week 0. The origin of the receptors is a human donor with alopecia areata.

The chain employs TRBV5-1 and TRBJ1-2; possibly TRBD1 for D (6 bases). CDR3 length: 16 amino acids. V shed 0 bases and J shed 2 bases, with 14 bases lying between them. Germline V gene lookup returns CDR1 SGHRS and CDR2 YFSETQ. The CDR3 DNA is TGCGCCAGCAGCTTGGGTCTCGGGCAGGGGAACTATGGCTACACCTTC. It yields the protein CASSLGLGQGNYGYTF.

This chain joins TRBV11-3 and TRBJ1-4; D is unclear. There are 17 residues in the CDR3. Germline V gene data show CDR1 as SGHNT and CDR2 as YENEEA. V was shortened by 1 base and J by 0 bases, with 12 bases between the two germline ends. The CDR3 coding sequence is TGTGCCAGCAGCTTAGTGTACGCCAATCCAACTAATGAAAAACTGTTTTTT. As protein: CASSLVYANPTNEKLFF. The complete variable domain, with remaining parts taken from reference TRBV11-3 and TRBJ1-4, reads EAGVVQSPRYKIIEKKQPVAFWCNPISGHNTLYWYLQNLGQGPELLIRYENEEAVDDSQLPKDRFSAERLKGVDSTLKIQPAELGDSAVYLCASSLVYANPTNEKLFFGSGTQLSVL.

This clone was observed a few times. The chain is built from TRBV9 and TRBJ2-1, with TRBD2 identical over 7 bases. Per the germline V gene, CDR1 is SGDLS and CDR2 is YYNGEE. Trimming removed 4 bases from V and 4 bases from J; junction bases left unmatched: 11. The CDR3 runs to 16 residues. The CDR3 nucleotides read TGTGCCAGCAGCCCCCGAGGTGTCGGGGGGTACAATGAGCAGTTCTTC. As protein: CASSPRGVGGYNEQFF.

This clone was detected only a few times. This chain links TRBV30 with TRBJ1-1, with 7 bases lining up with TRBD1. The CDR3 extends over 13 amino acids. In germline, CDR1 is GTSNPN, CDR2 SVGIG (reference sequence). V shed 3 bases and J 1 base; nucleotides not matched to a gene: 2. The CDR3: CAWSRGANTEAFF. In DNA, the CDR3 is TGTGCCTGGAGCAGGGGGGCGAACACTGAAGCTTTCTTT. The variable domain in full, completed from reference TRBV30 and TRBJ1-1, reads SQTIHQWPATLVQPVGSPLSLECTVEGTSNPNLYWYRQAAGRGLQLLFYSVGIGQISSEVPQNLSASRPQDRQFILSSKKLLLSDSGFYLCAWSRGANTEAFFGQGTRLTVV.

The chain recombines TRBV19 with TRBJ2-5; possible D gene TRBD1, 5 bases. V was cut by 6 bases and J by 0 bases, with 11 bases left in between. The CDR3 runs to 14 residues. Per the germline V gene, CDR1 is LNHDA and CDR2 is SQIVND (reference sequence). The CDR3 here is CASRTDFYQETQYF. CDR3 bases: TGTGCCAGTAGGACAGATTTTTACCAAGAGACCCAGTACTTC.

The chain carries TRBV29-1 and TRBJ2-5; weak D call: TRBD2 (7 bases). V shed 8 bases and J shed 4 bases, with 20 bases lying between them. Germline values: CDR1 SQVTM, CDR2 ANQGSEA. The CDR3 covers 14 residues. CDR3 sequence: CSLRGAGTRETQYF. CDR3 DNA sequence: TGCAGCCTTCGGGGGGCTGGGACGCGAGAGACCCAGTACTTC. The variable domain in full, with the rest retrieved from reference TRBV29-1 and TRBJ2-5, is SAVISQKPSRDICQRGTSLTIQCQVDSQVTMMFWYRQQPGQSLTLIATANQGSEATYESGFVIDKFPISRPNLTFSTLTVSNMSPEDSSIYLCSLRGAGTRETQYFGPGTRLLVL.

The CDR3 spells CASSDRDRVSGYTF. DNA of the CDR3: TGTGCCAGCAGTGACCGGGACAGGGTGTCTGGCTACACCTTC. This chain links TRBV25-1 with TRBJ1-2, with 9 bases that match TRBD1. Per germline, CDR1 MGHDK and CDR2 SYGVNS. V lost 3 bases and J lost 7; bases outside the gene matches: 6. The CDR3 is 14 residues long.

The chain has TRBV4-1 and TRBJ2-5, with TRBD2 matching over 11 bases. The V gene's germline CDR1 is MGHRA and CDR2 YSYEKL. CDR3 length: 17 residues. Trimming took 4 bases from V and 2 from J; bases not matched to a gene: 9. The CDR3 region is CASSPMRASGGQETQYF. In DNA form, the CDR3 reads TGCGCCAGCAGCCCAATGAGGGCTAGCGGGGGGCAAGAGACCCAGTACTTC.

The rearrangement links TRBV4-1 to TRBJ2-3; no clear D. The CDR3 sequence is 14 residues long. Germline loops: CDR1 MGHRA, CDR2 YSYEKL. Between the trimmed V and J ends, which lost 0 bases and 1 base, there was a span of 5 bases. DNA of the CDR3: TGCGCCAGCAGCCAAGAAGTGGGCACAGATACGCAGTATTTT. It codes for CASSQEVGTDTQYF.

J is TRBJ2-7 and V is TRBV18; maybe TRBD1 (5 bases). V lost 1 base, J lost 3 bases, and 13 bases lay in between. Looked up from germline, CDR1 is KGHSH and CDR2 is LQKENI. The CDR3 consists of 15 residues. CDR3 in DNA: TGTGCCAGCTCACCACGCGGCAGGGAACTCTACGAGCAGTACTTC. Protein product: CASSPRGRELYEQYF.

This clone was counted only a few times. V is TRBV6-1 and J is TRBJ1-4, with unresolved D. The ends were cut back, 3 bases at V and 5 bases at J, with 13 bases in the middle. Germline V gene sequence: CDR1 MNHNS, CDR2 SASEGT. This CDR3 region has 15 residues. CDR3 sequence: CASSDFGSGNEKLFF. Here the CDR3 DNA reads TGTGCCAGCAGTGATTTCGGCAGTGGGAATGAAAAACTGTTTTTT.

V and J are TRBV27 and TRBJ2-2; maybe TRBD2 (6 bases). The CDR3 contains 17 residues. Trimming removed 2 bases from V and 7 bases from J, with 20 bases in between. The germline gives CDR1 MNHEY, CDR2 SMNVEV (reference sequence). The CDR3 loop is CASSLLVGGSTGGELFF. Written as DNA, the CDR3 is TGTGCCAGCAGTTTACTGGTCGGGGGTTCAACGGGCGGGGAGCTGTTTTTT.

This clone was seen more than once but under ten times. The V gene is TRBV29-1, the J gene TRBJ2-7; a weak D match, TRBD1 (5 bases). V was trimmed by 4 bases and J by 5 bases, leaving 18 bases between them. CDR1 and CDR2 from the germline V gene are SQVTM and ANQGSEA. The CDR3 totals 14 residues. This CDR3 reads CSVGGGKGFHEQYF. DNA of the CDR3: TGCAGCGTTGGGGGCGGTAAAGGGTTCCACGAGCAGTACTTC.

V usage is TRBV7-2 and J usage is TRBJ2-2, with TRBD2 as a possible D gene (6 bases). Germline V gene lookup returns CDR1 SGHTA and CDR2 FQGNSA. CDR3 length equals 15 residues. V was trimmed by 3 bases and J by 6 bases, leaving 14 bases between them. The DNA for the CDR3 is TGTGCCAGCAGCTTCGGGACTCAAGTCGCCGGGGAGCTGTTTTTT. Its protein product is CASSFGTQVAGELFF. Looking up the rest from reference TRBV7-2 and TRBJ2-2 gives the full variable domain: GAGVSQSPSNKVTEKGKDVELRCDPISGHTALYWYRQSLGQGLEFLIYFQGNSAPDKSGLPSDRFSAERTGGSVSTLTIQRTQQEDSAVYLCASSFGTQVAGELFFGEGSRLTVL.

This chain uses TRBV5-4 with TRBJ2-2, with TRBD1 identical over 7 bases. Germline loops: CDR1 SGHNT, CDR2 YYREEE (reference sequence). Trimming at V came to 1 base and at J to 4 bases, leaving 4 bases not matched to a gene. The CDR3 has 15 residues. As DNA, the CDR3 is TGTGCCAGCAGCTTGCGACAGGGATCCACCGGGGAGCTGTTTTTT. Amino acid sequence: CASSLRQGSTGELFF. Full variable domain (missing parts from reference TRBV5-4 and TRBJ2-2): ETGVTQSPTHLIKTRGQQVTLRCSSQSGHNTVSWYQQALGQGPQFIFQYYREEENGRGNFPPRFSGLQFPNYSSELNVNALELDDSALYLCASSLRQGSTGELFFGEGSRLTVL.

The rearrangement uses TRBV4-1 and TRBJ1-2; tentatively, D is TRBD1 (5 bases). With 4 bases removed from V and 4 bases from J, the gap between germline ends came to 13 bases. The CDR3 covers 14 residues. The germline gives CDR1 MGHRA, CDR2 YSYEKL. The CDR3 DNA reads as TGCGCCAGCAGCCGGGCCCAGGGCTCCTATGGCTACACCTTC. This codes for CASSRAQGSYGYTF.

The CDR3 bases are TGCGCCAGCAGCATGCTCGGGGGAGGAGCCACTGAAGCTTTCTTT. Protein: CASSMLGGGATEAFF. J is TRBJ1-1 and V is TRBV5-1; a weak D match, TRBD1 (5 bases). Germline CDR1 reads SGHRS; CDR2 reads YFSETQ. The CDR3 runs 15 residues. Trimming shortened V by 4 bases and J by 4 bases, and 17 bases separated the two germline ends.

The J gene is TRBJ2-2, the V gene TRBV30; maybe TRBD1 (5 bases). The germline V gene encodes CDR1 GTSNPN and CDR2 SVGIG (reference sequence). There are 16 residues in the CDR3. With 0 bases removed from V and 1 base from J, the gap between germline ends came to 12 bases. CDR3 bases: TGTGCCTGGAGTGTTGTGGGGCTTAAGAACACCGGGGAGCTGTTTTTT. As protein: CAWSVVGLKNTGELFF. Variable domain in full (rest from reference TRBV30 and TRBJ2-2): SQTIHQWPATLVQPVGSPLSLECTVEGTSNPNLYWYRQAAGRGLQLLFYSVGIGQISSEVPQNLSASRPQDRQFILSSKKLLLSDSGFYLCAWSVVGLKNTGELFFGEGSRLTVL.

The chain has TRBV18 and TRBJ1-2, with TRBD1 identical over 9 bases. J was trimmed by 3 bases and V by 3 bases; bases with no gene match: 5. The CDR3 sequence is 15 residues long. From germline, CDR1 is KGHSH and CDR2 LQKENI. CDR3 sequence reads: CASSPVTGGDYGYTF. In DNA form, the CDR3 reads TGTGCCAGCTCACCGGTGACAGGGGGAGACTATGGCTACACCTTC.

V gene TRBV2 combines with J gene TRBJ1-4; 7 bases map to TRBD1. CDR3 length: 13 amino acids. After removal of 6 bases from V and 8 bases from J, the junction contained 6 bases not matched to a gene. Per the germline V gene, CDR1 is SNHLY and CDR2 is FYNNEI. The CDR3: CASRDGTVEKLFF. The DNA for the CDR3 is TGTGCCAGCAGAGATGGGACAGTCGAAAAACTGTTTTTT.